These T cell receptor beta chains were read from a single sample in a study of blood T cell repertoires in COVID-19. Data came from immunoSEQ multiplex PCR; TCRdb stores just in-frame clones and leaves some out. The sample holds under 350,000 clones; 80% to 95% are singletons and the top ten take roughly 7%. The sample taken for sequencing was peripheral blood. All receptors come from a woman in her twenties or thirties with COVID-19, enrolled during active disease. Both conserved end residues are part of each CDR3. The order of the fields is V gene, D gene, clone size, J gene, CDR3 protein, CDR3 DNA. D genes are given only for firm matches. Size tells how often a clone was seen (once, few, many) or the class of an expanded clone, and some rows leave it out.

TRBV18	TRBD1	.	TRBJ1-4	CASSPGGGPNEKLFF	TGTGCCAGCTCACCAGGAGGGGGCCCTAATGAAAAACTGTTTTTT
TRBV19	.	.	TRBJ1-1	CASSDPGGIRTEAFF	TGTGCCAGTAGCGACCCGGGGGGGATTCGCACTGAAGCTTTCTTT
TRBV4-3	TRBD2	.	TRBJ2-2	CASSQEGLAGAGELFF	TGCGCCAGCAGCCAAGAGGGACTAGCGGGAGCCGGGGAGCTGTTTTTT
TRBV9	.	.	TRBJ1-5	CASSVVPRGGLPQHF	TGTGCCAGCAGCGTAGTCCCTCGCGGGGGCCTGCCCCAGCATTTT
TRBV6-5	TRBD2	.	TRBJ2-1	CASSYTGLVSNEQFF	TGTGCCAGCAGTTACACGGGACTAGTCAGCAATGAGCAGTTCTTC
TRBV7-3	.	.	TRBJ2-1	CASSQASRGEQFF	TGTGCCAGCAGCCAAGCGAGTAGGGGTGAGCAGTTCTTC
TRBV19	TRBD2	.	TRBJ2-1	CASSMRTSGYYNEQFF	TGTGCCAGTAGTATGCGGACTAGCGGGTACTACAATGAGCAGTTCTTC
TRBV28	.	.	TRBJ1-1	CASSIAGNSPLTAFF	TGTGCCAGCAGTATAGCAGGGAACAGCCCCTTGACCGCTTTCTTT
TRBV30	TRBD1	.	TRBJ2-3	CAFHRGNTQYF	TGTGCCTTCCACAGGGGGAATACGCAGTATTTT
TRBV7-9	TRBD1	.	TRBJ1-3	CASSLGQPAGNTIYF	TGTGCCAGCAGCTTGGGACAGCCCGCTGGAAACACCATATATTTT
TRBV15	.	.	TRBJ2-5	CATSTLSSRFSETQYF	TGTGCCACCAGCACCCTTTCGTCTAGGTTCAGCGAGACCCAGTACTTC
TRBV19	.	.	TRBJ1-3	CASSGTLSGNTIYF	TGTGCCAGTAGTGGGACACTCTCTGGAAACACCATATATTTT
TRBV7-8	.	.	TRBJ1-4	CASSLVWPEKLFF	TGTGCCAGCAGCTTAGTATGGCCTGAAAAACTGTTTTTT
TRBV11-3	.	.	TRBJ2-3	CASSATVGTDTQYF	TGTGCCAGCAGCGCCACGGTCGGCACAGATACGCAGTATTTT
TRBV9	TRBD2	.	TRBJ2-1	CASSTNLAGGYNEQFF	TGTGCCAGCAGCACCAATCTAGCGGGAGGCTACAATGAGCAGTTCTTC
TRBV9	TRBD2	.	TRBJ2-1	CASSVGGGRRKFF	TGTGCCAGCAGCGTAGGAGGCGGGAGACGTAAGTTCTTC
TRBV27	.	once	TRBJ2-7	CASSFREGAYEQYF	TGTGCCAGCAGTTTCAGAGAGGGGGCCTACGAGCAGTACTTC
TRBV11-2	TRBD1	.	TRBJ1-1	CASSSGQGRTEAFF	TGTGCCAGCAGTTCCGGACAGGGGAGGACTGAAGCTTTCTTT
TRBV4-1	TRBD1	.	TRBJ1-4	CASSQRTGVEKLFF	TGCGCCAGCAGCCAGAGGACAGGTGTTGAAAAACTGTTTTTT
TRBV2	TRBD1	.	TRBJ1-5	CASSATGEYSNQPQHF	TGTGCCAGCAGTGCGACAGGGGAGTATAGCAATCAGCCCCAGCATTTT
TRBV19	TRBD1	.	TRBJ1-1	CASTPYPTGAMNTEAFF	TGTGCCAGTACCCCGTATCCCACAGGGGCTATGAACACTGAAGCTTTCTTT
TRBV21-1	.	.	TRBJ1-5	CASSNEGDTANQPQHF	TGTGCCAGCAGCAATGAGGGGGACACCGCCAATCAGCCCCAGCATTTT
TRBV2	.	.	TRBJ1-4	CGARGGEKLFF	TGCGGTGCTAGGGGCGGTGAAAAACTGTTTTTT
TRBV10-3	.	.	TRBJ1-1	CATSLDRNTEAFF	TGTGCCACCAGCCTCGACAGGAACACTGAAGCTTTCTTT
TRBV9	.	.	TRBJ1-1	CASSVDVVMNTEAFF	TGTGCCAGCAGCGTAGATGTCGTTATGAACACTGAAGCTTTCTTT
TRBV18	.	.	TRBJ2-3	CASSPVFQGLDTQYF	TGTGCCAGCTCACCAGTATTTCAGGGATTAGATACGCAGTATTTT